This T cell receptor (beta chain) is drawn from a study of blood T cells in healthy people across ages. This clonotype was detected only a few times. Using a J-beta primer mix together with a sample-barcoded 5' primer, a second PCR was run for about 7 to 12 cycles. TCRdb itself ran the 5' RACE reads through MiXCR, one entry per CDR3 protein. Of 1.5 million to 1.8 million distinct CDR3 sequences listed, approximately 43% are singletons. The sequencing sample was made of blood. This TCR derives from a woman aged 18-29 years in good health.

The CDR3 bases are TGTGCCAGCAGCTTAGGGACAGGGATGGATGAGCAGTTCTTC. Translation gives CASSLGTGMDEQFF. This chain links TRBV7-9 with TRBJ2-1; the match to TRBD1 covers 8 bases. Trimming cost V 1 base and J 8 bases; bases outside gene matches: 4. The germline V gene encodes CDR1 SEHNR and CDR2 FQNEAQ (reference sequence). The CDR3 consists of 14 residues.